This T cell receptor beta chain stems from a study of T cell repertoires in cytomegalovirus infection. Whole-study context: Public TCR beta signatures indicated both CMV infection and matching HLA type. The study's findings and limits: The cumulative frequency of public TCR beta families distinguished individuals who carried CMV together with the relevant HLA. HLA-C-restricted CMV-specific TCR beta clonotypes prevailed in the ex vivo response.

TCRdb re-derived calls from the reads in MiXCR, one entry per CDR3 protein. This sample has approximately 470,000 distinct CDR3 sequences, with under 45% found just once. On this clonotype itself: Its target is not known.

This CDR3 spans 13 amino acids. Per the germline V gene, CDR1 is LGHNA and CDR2 is YSLEER. V gave up 0 bases and J gave up 8 bases; unmatched junction bases: 1. The V call is TRBV4-3, the J call TRBJ2-3; 8 bases fit TRBD2. The receptor was isolated from a human donor in good health (CMV status not recorded). Some clones in this sample may be carry-over from other donors' samples. The source was cultured PBMCs, collected from culture after CMV antigen stimulation. CDR3 nucleotides: TGCGCCAGCAGCCAAGAACGGGAGGGTACGCAGTATTTT. It yields the protein CASSQEREGTQYF.